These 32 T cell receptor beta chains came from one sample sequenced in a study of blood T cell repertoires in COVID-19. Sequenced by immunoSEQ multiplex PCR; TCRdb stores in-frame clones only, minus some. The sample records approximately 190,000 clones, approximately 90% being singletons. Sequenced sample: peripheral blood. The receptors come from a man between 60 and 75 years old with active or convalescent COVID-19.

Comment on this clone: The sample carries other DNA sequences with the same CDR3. CDR3 sequence (DNA): TGTGCCAGCAGTTTCGACAGGGACTATGGCTACACCTTC. Protein sequence: CASSFDRDYGYTF. The chain employs TRBV12-3 or TRBV12-4 and TRBJ1-2, with 7 bases matching TRBD1. V dropped 3 bases and J dropped 3; count of bases not matched to a gene: 1. The CDR3 contains 13 residues.

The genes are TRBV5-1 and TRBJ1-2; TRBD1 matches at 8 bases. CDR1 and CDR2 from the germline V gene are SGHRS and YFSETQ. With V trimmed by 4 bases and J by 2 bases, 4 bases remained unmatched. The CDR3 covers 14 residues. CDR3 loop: CASSQGQANYGYTF. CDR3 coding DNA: TGCGCCAGCAGCCAGGGACAGGCGAACTATGGCTACACCTTC.

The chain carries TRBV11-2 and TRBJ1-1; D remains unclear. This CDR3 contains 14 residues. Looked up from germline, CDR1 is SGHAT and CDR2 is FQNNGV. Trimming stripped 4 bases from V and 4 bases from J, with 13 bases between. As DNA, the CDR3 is TGTGCCAGCAGCTCCTCTCTTTACGGCACTGAAGCTTTCTTT. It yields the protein CASSSSLYGTEAFF.

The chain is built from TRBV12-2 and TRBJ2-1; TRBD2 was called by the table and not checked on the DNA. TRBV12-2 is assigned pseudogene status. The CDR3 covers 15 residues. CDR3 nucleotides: TGTGCAAGTCGCCCCCCCGGGACTAGCGGGGCTCGGGAGTTCTTC. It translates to CASRPPGTSGAREFF.

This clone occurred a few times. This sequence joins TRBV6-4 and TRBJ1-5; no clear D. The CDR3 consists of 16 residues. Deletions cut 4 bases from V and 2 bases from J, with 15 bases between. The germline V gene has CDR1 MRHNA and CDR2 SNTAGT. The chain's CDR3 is CASSVQQIRCNQPQHF. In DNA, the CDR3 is TGTGCCAGCAGTGTGCAACAGATACGTTGCAATCAGCCCCAGCATTTT.

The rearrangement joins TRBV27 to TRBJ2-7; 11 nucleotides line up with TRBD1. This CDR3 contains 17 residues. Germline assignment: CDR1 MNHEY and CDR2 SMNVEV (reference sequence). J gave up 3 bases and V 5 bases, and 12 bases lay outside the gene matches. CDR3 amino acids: CASSPGRGGTGGYEQYF. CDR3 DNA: TGTGCCAGCAGTCCCGGGCGAGGCGGGACAGGGGGCTACGAGCAGTACTTC.

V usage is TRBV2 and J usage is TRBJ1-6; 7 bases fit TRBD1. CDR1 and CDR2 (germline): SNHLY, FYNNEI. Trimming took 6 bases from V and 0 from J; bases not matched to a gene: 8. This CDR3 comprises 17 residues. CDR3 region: CASRVKGASSYNSPLHF. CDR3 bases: TGTGCCAGCAGGGTAAAGGGGGCGAGCTCCTATAATTCACCCCTCCACTTT.

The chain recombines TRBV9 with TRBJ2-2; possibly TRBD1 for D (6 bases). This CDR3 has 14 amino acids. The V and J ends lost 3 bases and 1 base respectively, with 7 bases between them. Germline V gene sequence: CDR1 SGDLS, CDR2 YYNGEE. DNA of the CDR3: TGTGCCAGCAGCGCGGACAGGAACACCGGGGAGCTGTTTTTT. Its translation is CASSADRNTGELFF.

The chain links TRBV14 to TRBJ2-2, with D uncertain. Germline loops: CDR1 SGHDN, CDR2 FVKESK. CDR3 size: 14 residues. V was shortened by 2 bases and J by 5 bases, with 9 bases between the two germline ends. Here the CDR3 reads CASSQNWRTGELFF. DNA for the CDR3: TGTGCCAGCAGCCAAAACTGGCGGACCGGGGAGCTGTTTTTT.

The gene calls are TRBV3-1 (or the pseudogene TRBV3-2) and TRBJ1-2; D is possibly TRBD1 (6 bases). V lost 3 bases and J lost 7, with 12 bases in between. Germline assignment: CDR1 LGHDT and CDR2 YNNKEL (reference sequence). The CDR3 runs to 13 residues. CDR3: CASSQGATSGYTF. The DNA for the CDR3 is TGTGCCAGCAGCCAGGGGGCAACTTCTGGCTACACCTTC.

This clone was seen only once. This chain's CDR3 is CASSLEAVDTEAFF. DNA of the CDR3: TGTGCCAGCAGCCTAGAGGCGGTGGACACTGAAGCTTTCTTT. The rearrangement joins TRBV7-3 to TRBJ1-1; D is uncertain. Germline CDR1 and CDR2: SGHTA and FQGTGA. V lost 5 bases and J 3 bases, leaving 13 bases between the germline ends. The CDR3 spans 14 residues.

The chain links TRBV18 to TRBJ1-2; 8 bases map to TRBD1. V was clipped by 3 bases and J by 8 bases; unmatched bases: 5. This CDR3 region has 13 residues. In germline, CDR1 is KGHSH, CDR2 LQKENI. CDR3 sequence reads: CASSPGQAGGYTF. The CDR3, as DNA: TGTGCCAGCTCACCGGGACAGGCTGGGGGCTACACCTTC.

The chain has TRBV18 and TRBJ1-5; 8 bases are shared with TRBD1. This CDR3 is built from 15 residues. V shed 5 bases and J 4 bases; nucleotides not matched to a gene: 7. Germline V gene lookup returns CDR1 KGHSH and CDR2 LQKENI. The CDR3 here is CASSEQGVLNQPQHF. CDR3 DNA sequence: TGTGCCAGCTCAGAACAGGGGGTCCTGAATCAGCCCCAGCATTTT.

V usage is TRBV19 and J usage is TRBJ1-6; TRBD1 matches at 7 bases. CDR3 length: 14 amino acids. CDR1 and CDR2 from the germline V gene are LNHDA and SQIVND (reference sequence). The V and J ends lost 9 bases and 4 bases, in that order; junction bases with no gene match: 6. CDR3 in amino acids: CASHRGAYNSPLHF. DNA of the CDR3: TGTGCCAGCCACAGGGGTGCGTATAATTCACCCCTCCACTTT. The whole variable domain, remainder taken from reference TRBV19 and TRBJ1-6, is DGGITQSPKYLFRKEGQNVTLSCEQNLNHDAMYWYRQDPGQGLRLIYYSQIVNDFQKGDIAEGYSVSREKKESFPLTVTSAQKNPTAFYLCASHRGAYNSPLHFGNGTRLTVT.

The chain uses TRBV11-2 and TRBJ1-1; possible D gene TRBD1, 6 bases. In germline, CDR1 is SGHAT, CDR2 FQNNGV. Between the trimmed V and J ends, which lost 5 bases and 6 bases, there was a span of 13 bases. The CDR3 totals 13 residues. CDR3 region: CASSPGVAAEAFF. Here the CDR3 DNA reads TGTGCCAGCAGCCCAGGGGTGGCGGCTGAAGCTTTCTTT.

The CDR3 spells CASSHRTRVGELFF. CDR3 nucleotide sequence: TGTGCCAGCAGCCATCGAACTAGGGTCGGGGAGCTGTTTTTT. The chain carries TRBV3-1 (or the pseudogene TRBV3-2) and TRBJ2-2; a possible D gene is TRBD2 (5 bases). The CDR3 loop spans 14 amino acids. The germline gives CDR1 LGHDT, CDR2 YNNKEL (reference sequence). V lost 3 bases, J lost 7 bases, and 12 bases lay in between.

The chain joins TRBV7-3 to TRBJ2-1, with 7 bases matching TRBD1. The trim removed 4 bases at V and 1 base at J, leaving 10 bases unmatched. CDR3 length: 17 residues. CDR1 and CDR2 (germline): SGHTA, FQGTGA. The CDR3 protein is CASSSTAGRGSYNEQFF. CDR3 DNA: TGTGCCAGCAGCTCGACCGCAGGCAGGGGGTCCTACAATGAGCAGTTCTTC.

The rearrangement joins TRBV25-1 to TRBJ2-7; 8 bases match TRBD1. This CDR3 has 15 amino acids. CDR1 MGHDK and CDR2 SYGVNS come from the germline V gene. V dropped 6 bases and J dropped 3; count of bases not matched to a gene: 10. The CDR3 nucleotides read TGTGCCAGCAGCCCAGGGGGCAAGTTCTACTACGAGCAGTACTTC. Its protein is CASSPGGKFYYEQYF.

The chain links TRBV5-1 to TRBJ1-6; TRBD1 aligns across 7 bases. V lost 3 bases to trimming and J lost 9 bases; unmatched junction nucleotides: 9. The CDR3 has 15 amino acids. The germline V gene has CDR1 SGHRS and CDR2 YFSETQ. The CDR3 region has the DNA TGCGCCAGCAGCTCCGGCGACAGGGACAGTTCACCCCTCCACTTT. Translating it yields CASSSGDRDSSPLHF.

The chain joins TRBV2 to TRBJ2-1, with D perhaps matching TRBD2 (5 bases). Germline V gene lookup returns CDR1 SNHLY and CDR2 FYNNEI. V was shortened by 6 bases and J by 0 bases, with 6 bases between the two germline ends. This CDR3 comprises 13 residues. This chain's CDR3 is CASRGSSYNEQFF. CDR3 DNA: TGTGCCAGCAGAGGGAGCTCCTACAATGAGCAGTTCTTC.

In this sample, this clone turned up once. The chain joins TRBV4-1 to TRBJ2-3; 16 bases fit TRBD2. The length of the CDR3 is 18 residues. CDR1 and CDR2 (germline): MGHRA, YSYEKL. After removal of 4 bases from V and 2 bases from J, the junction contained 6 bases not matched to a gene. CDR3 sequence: CASSRAGLAGGYTDTQYF. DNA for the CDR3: TGCGCCAGCAGCCGAGCGGGACTAGCGGGGGGGTACACAGATACGCAGTATTTT.

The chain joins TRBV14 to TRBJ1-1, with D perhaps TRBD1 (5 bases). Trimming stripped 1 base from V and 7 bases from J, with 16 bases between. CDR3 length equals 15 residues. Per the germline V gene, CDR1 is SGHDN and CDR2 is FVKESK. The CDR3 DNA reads TGTGCCAGCAGCCAAGGGGGGACGGGGAGGGATGAAGCTTTCTTT. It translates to CASSQGGTGRDEAFF. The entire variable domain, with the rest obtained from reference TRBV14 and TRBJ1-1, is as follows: EAGVTQFPSHSVIEKGQTVTLRCDPISGHDNLYWYRRVMGKEIKFLLHFVKESKQDESGMPNNRFLAERTGGTYSTLKVQPAELEDSGVYFCASSQGGTGRDEAFFGQGTRLTVV.

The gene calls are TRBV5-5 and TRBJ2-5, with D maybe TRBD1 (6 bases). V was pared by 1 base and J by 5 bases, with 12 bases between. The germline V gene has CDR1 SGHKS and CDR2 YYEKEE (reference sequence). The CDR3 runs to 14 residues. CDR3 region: CASSLRQGMETQYF. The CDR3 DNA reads TGTGCCAGCAGCTTGAGGCAGGGGATGGAGACCCAGTACTTC.

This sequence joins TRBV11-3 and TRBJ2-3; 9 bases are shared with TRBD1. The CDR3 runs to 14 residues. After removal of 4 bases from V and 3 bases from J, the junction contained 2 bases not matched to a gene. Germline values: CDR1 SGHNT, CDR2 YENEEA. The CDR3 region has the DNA TGTGCCAGCAGCTCGACAGGGGGGACAGATACGCAGTATTTT. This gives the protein CASSSTGGTDTQYF.

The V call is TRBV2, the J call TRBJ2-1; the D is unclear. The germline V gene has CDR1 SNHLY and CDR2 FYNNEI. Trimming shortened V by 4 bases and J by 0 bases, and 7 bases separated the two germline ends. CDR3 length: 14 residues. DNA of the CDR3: TGTGCCAGCAGTGTTTCGAGCTCCTACAATGAGCAGTTCTTC. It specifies CASSVSSSYNEQFF. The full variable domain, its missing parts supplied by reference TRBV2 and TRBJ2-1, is EPEVTQTPSHQVTQMGQEVILRCVPISNHLYFYWYRQILGQKVEFLVSFYNNEISEKSEIFDDQFSVERPDGSNFTLKIRSTKLEDSAMYFCASSVSSSYNEQFFGPGTRLTVL.

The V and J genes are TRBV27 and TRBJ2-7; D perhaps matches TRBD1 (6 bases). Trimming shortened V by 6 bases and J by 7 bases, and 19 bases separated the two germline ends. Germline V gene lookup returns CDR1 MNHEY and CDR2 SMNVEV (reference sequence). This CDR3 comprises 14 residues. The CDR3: CASSYIPGAREQYF. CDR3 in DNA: TGTGCCAGCAGCTACATTCCAGGGGCGAGGGAGCAGTACTTC.

The CDR3: CASSSSGLNYGYTF. The CDR3 bases are TGTGCCAGCAGCTCCTCTGGGCTAAACTATGGCTACACCTTC. The gene calls are TRBV7-9 and TRBJ1-2; D uncertain. CDR1 is SEHNR and CDR2 is FQNEAQ in the germline V gene (reference sequence). Trimming removed 4 bases at V and 2 bases at J, with 11 bases between. The CDR3 sequence is 14 residues long.

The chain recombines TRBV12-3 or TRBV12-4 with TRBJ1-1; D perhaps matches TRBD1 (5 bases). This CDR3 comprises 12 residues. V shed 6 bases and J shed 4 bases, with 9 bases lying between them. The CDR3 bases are TGTGCCAGCAGGGGGCGCGCCACTGAAGCTTTCTTT. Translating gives CASRGRATEAFF.

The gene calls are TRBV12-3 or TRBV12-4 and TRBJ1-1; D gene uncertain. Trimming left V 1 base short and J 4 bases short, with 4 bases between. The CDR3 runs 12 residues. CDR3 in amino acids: CASSLDSTEAFF. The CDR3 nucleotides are TGTGCCAGCAGTTTAGATAGCACTGAAGCTTTCTTT.

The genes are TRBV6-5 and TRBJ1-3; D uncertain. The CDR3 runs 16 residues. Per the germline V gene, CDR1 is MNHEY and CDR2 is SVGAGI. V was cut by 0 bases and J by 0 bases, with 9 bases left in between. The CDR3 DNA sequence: TGTGCCAGCAGTTACTCAAGCCCGAGCTCTGGAAACACCATATATTTT. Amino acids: CASSYSSPSSGNTIYF.

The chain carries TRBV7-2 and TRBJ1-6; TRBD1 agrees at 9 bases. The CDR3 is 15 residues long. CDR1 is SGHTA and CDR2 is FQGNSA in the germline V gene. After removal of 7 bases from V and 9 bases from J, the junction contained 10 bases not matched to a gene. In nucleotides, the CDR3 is TGTGCCAGCACCCTAAACCCGGGACAGGGTTCACCCCTCCACTTT. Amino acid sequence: CASTLNPGQGSPLHF.

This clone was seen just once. The CDR3 coding sequence is TGTGCCAGCAGCTTCGGACAGAACTACGAGCAGTACTTC. Protein sequence: CASSFGQNYEQYF. This rearrangement joins TRBV5-6 to TRBJ2-7; TRBD1 is a possible D gene (6 bases). Looked up from germline, CDR1 is SGHDT and CDR2 is YYEEEE. The CDR3 is 13 amino acids. V lost 2 bases and J 3 bases, leaving 9 bases between the germline ends.